This T cell receptor (beta chain) stems from a study of beta chain features in type 1 diabetes. As for the study in general: No age, gender or cell yield differences were seen between patients and healthy donors. The study's findings and limits: The study found moderately but significantly shorter TCRB CDR3s in all four CD4+ subsets of Type 1 diabetes patients. Equally in patients and controls, PCR might preferentially amplify shorter templates.

Of the isolated RNA, all was reverse transcribed, and so the sequenced material was expressed TCRB transcripts. Some clones are missing from TCRdb's copy, which holds only in-frame ones; the method was immunoSEQ multiplex PCR. The sample lists about 300,000 clones; roughly 13% were seen once. Remarks on this clone: The antigen remains unidentified.

CDR1 is MDHEN and CDR2 is SYDVKM in the germline V gene. This CDR3 has 14 amino acids. Losses at the gene ends were 5 bases for V and 4 bases for J; bases not matched to a gene: 4. The chain combines TRBV28 with TRBJ2-5, with TRBD2 matching 10 bases. The origin of this receptor is a woman aged 18-29 years with type 1 diabetes. Sequencing was performed on naive CD4+ T cells from blood. CDR3 sequence reads: CASSLAGVGETQYF. DNA for the CDR3: TGTGCCAGCAGTCTAGCGGGAGTTGGAGAGACCCAGTACTTC.